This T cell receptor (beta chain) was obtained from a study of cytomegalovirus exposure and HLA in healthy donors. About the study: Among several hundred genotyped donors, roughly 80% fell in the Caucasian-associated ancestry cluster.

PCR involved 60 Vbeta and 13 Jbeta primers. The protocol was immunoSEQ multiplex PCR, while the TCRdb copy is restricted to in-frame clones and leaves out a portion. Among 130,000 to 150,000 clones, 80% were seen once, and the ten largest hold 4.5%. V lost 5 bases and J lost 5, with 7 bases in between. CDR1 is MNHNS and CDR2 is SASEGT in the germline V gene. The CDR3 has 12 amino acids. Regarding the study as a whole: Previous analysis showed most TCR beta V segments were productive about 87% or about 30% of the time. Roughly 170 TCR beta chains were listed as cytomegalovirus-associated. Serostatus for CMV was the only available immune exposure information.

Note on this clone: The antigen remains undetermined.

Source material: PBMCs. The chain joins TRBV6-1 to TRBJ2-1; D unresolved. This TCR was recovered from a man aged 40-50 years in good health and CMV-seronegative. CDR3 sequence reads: CASSQLHNEQFF. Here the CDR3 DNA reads TGTGCCAGCAGTCAACTTCACAATGAGCAGTTCTTC.